Listed below are T cell receptor beta chains from one sample, sequenced in a study of blood T cell repertoires in COVID-19. Only in-frame clones appear in the TCRdb table, and some are missing; sequencing was by immunoSEQ multiplex PCR. The table has 250,000 to 400,000 clones, about 90% seen once; the top ten hold roughly 5.3%. Sample: PBMCs or T cells enriched from blood (not recorded which). The source is a woman younger than 45 who had recovered from COVID-19. Both conserved end residues are part of each CDR3. Size is omitted from some rows. Given values are once, few, many or a class for expanded clones.

size	V	J	CDR3
-	TRBV2	TRBJ1-1	CASSERAMNTEAFF
-	TRBV7-2	TRBJ1-3	CASSPGQASGRNTIYF
-	TRBV27	TRBJ2-6	CASSLWTPLGANVLTF
-	TRBV9	TRBJ1-3	CASSVRMGLGNTIYF
-	TRBV28	TRBJ2-5	CASSSGQQETQYF
few	TRBV19	TRBJ1-1	CASSMSWGLREAFF
once	TRBV6-5	TRBJ1-2	CASSQILQLIYGYTF
-	TRBV25-1	TRBJ2-1	CASSLGLADQEQFF
once	TRBV2	TRBJ1-2	CASRSSGYTF
-	TRBV10-3	TRBJ1-5	CAISSGGNSNQPQHF
-	TRBV4-2	TRBJ2-3	CASSQLYSGTSDYSTQYF
once	TRBV28	TRBJ1-2	CAIELSGPRQGYTF
-	TRBV13	TRBJ1-2	CASSWTSGFYGYTF
-	TRBV9	TRBJ2-1	CASSVGGLSEQFF
once	TRBV10-3	TRBJ1-2	CAISEYRGPPNYGYTF
-	TRBV19	TRBJ2-7	CASSIAVFRGYEQYF
-	TRBV3-1/TRBV3-2	TRBJ1-2	CASSQLDRGFGYTF
-	TRBV7-2	TRBJ2-2	CASSPTVTGGLTGELFF
once	TRBV10-3	TRBJ2-7	CAISELAYEQYF
-	TRBV4-3	TRBJ2-2	CASSQVPRVYTGELFF
-	TRBV7-9	TRBJ1-6	CASSLARGSGSPLHF
-	TRBV24-1	TRBJ2-3	CATSDYAGGTDTQYF
-	TRBV6-5	TRBJ2-3	CASSYGSGTDTQYF
-	TRBV11-1	TRBJ2-5	CASSYGSQETQYF
-	TRBV2	TRBJ1-1	CASRGDRAEAFF
-	TRBV27	TRBJ2-7	CASSLGRGEQYF
-	TRBV4-1	TRBJ2-5	CASSHAGVQETQYF
once	TRBV19	TRBJ1-1	CASSDRGQYTEAFF
-	TRBV3-1/TRBV3-2	TRBJ2-1	CASSQVRDEQFF
-	TRBV6-1	TRBJ1-1	CASSEVRASNTEAFF
-	TRBV18	TRBJ2-1	CASSSLQGFVGEGDEQFF
-	TRBV28	TRBJ2-7	CASSLVLEQYSSYEQYF
-	TRBV5-6	TRBJ1-3	CASSLASISGNTIYF
-	TRBV6-8	TRBJ2-5	CASSQPKGLNQETQYF
once	TRBV13	TRBJ2-3	CASSTEGSGDTQYF
-	TRBV11-2	TRBJ1-3	CASSFGLSGNTIYF
-	TRBV6-6	TRBJ1-5	CACSTGINQPQHF
-	TRBV6-5	TRBJ1-4	CASSRLYEDEKLFF
-	TRBV9	TRBJ2-5	CASSTGREETQYF
-	TRBV23-1	TRBJ1-3	CASSQPPRFSQGSPGNTIYF
-	TRBV9	TRBJ1-2	CASSVGASGGYTF
-	TRBV11-2	TRBJ2-3	CASSLEQNTQYF
-	TRBV7-8	TRBJ1-3	CASSVSGAGNTIYF
-	TRBV29-1	TRBJ1-1	CSVVLGQGNPEAFF
-	TRBV3-1/TRBV3-2	TRBJ1-5	CASSQDGDRRQPQHF
-	TRBV5-1	TRBJ1-3	CASSPGAGNTIYF
-	TRBV25-1	TRBJ1-2	CASSELKADQLAGYTF
-	TRBV4-2	TRBJ2-1	CASSQESSGGNEQFF
-	TRBV2	TRBJ2-1	CASSPGQTNNEQFF
-	TRBV9	TRBJ2-7	CASSPRQGHYEQYF
-	TRBV6-5	TRBJ1-1	CASRAGQLNTEAFF
-	TRBV14	TRBJ2-5	CASPRTRAKTQYF
-	TRBV7-9	TRBJ1-2	CASSSSSTGVGYGYTF
-	TRBV12-3/TRBV12-4	TRBJ1-4	CASSFPNEKLFF
-	TRBV24-1	TRBJ2-2	CATSDSVQDRSNTGELFF